The 11 T cell receptor beta chains given below trace back to one sample, sequenced in a study of radiation and T cells in renal cell carcinoma. TCRdb's copy holds only in-frame clones and misses some; the assay was immunoSEQ multiplex PCR. The sample records 95,000 or so clones, about 86% being singletons. Time point: baseline pretreatment blood. As to treatment: 15 Gy SBRT to primary tumor, nephrectomy 4 weeks later. The specimen comprised blood, sampled from a patient whose treatment included radiotherapy and nephrectomy. These receptors all come from a man aged 50-60 years with renal cell carcinoma.

This clone was counted a few times. The chain couples TRBV4-1 to TRBJ1-2, with 7 bases fitting TRBD1. CDR1 and CDR2 (germline): MGHRA, YSYEKL. The length of the CDR3 is 14 residues. Trimming took 0 bases from V and 4 from J; bases not matched to a gene: 2. The CDR3 here is CASSQETGIYGYTF. The DNA of the CDR3 is TGCGCCAGCAGCCAAGAGACAGGGATCTATGGCTACACCTTC.

A single count supports this clone. The rearrangement links TRBV6-5 to TRBJ2-7; D remains ambiguous. The germline V and J ends were trimmed by 6 bases and 3 bases, with 9 bases remaining between them. The germline V gene encodes CDR1 MNHEY and CDR2 SVGAGI. This CDR3 contains 12 residues. As DNA, the CDR3 is TGTGCCAGCAGGTCCGACCACTACGAGCAGTACTTC. This sequence encodes CASRSDHYEQYF.

The V gene is TRBV7-9, the J gene TRBJ1-5; 7 positions match TRBD1. CDR3 length equals 15 residues. Trimming cost V 1 base and J 3 bases; bases outside gene matches: 3. CDR1 is SEHNR, CDR2 FQNEAQ, per germline (reference sequence). CDR3 sequence (DNA): TGTGCCAGCAGCTTAGGGGACAGCCTCAATCAGCCCCAGCATTTT. Its protein product is CASSLGDSLNQPQHF.

The CDR3 reads CASSYDRGSADTQYF. In DNA form, the CDR3 reads TGTGCCAGCAGCTACGACCGGGGGAGCGCGGATACGCAGTATTTT. The chain employs TRBV7-2 and TRBJ2-3; possibly TRBD2 for D (6 bases). The CDR3 runs to 15 residues. The V and J ends lost 4 bases and 6 bases respectively, with 17 bases between them. Germline V gene lookup returns CDR1 SGHTA and CDR2 FQGNSA.

In this sample, this clone turned up once. This chain connects TRBV9 to TRBJ2-7, with 14 bases that match TRBD2. The CDR3 runs 16 residues. Germline V gene lookup returns CDR1 SGDLS and CDR2 YYNGEE. With 4 bases clipped from V and 1 base from J, the junction kept 4 bases outside the gene matches. The CDR3 region has the DNA TGTGCCAGCAGCATTGGACTAGCGGGAGGTTCCTACGAGCAGTACTTC. Amino acids: CASSIGLAGGSYEQYF. The full variable domain, rest sourced from reference TRBV9 and TRBJ2-7, is DSGVTQTPKHLITATGQRVTLRCSPRSGDLSVYWYQQSLDQGLQFLIQYYNGEERAKGNILERFSAQQFPDLHSELNLSSLELGDSALYFCASSIGLAGGSYEQYFGPGTRLTVT.

This rearrangement joins TRBV7-8 to TRBJ1-1; D may be TRBD1 (5 bases). The CDR3 spans 14 residues. Per the germline V gene, CDR1 is SGHVS and CDR2 is FQNEAQ. The ends were cut back, 5 bases at V and 7 bases at J, with 17 bases in the middle. The CDR3 region has the DNA TGTGCCAGCAGCCCCCTGAGGGGAGAGGGTGAAGCTTTCTTT. This encodes CASSPLRGEGEAFF.

The gene calls are TRBV13 and TRBJ2-7; 9 positions agree with TRBD1. V dropped 3 bases and J dropped 7; count of bases not matched to a gene: 7. Germline V gene sequence: CDR1 PRHDT, CDR2 FYEKMQ (reference sequence). CDR3 length: 14 residues. The CDR3 protein is CASSLGQGVGEQYF. For the CDR3, the DNA is TGTGCCAGCAGCTTGGGACAGGGAGTAGGAGAGCAGTACTTC.

The chain has TRBV6-5 and TRBJ2-7; no firm D call. Germline V lookup: CDR1 MNHEY, CDR2 SVGAGI. V was trimmed by 4 bases and J by 7 bases, leaving 14 bases between them. This CDR3 is built from 13 residues. The CDR3 spells CASSSPFDWEQYF. Here the CDR3 DNA reads TGTGCCAGCAGTTCCCCATTCGATTGGGAGCAGTACTTC.

This chain connects TRBV30 to TRBJ2-7, with 9 bases matching TRBD2. The trim removed 4 bases at V and 7 bases at J, leaving 8 bases unmatched. CDR3 length equals 13 residues. Germline loops: CDR1 GTSNPN, CDR2 SVGIG (reference sequence). Here the CDR3 DNA reads TGTGCCTGGAAGGCGGGAGGGCCGGGGGAGCAGTACTTC. Encoded protein: CAWKAGGPGEQYF.

The CDR3 protein is CASKTTGAGEAFF. For the CDR3, the DNA is TGTGCCAGCAAGACGACAGGGGCGGGTGAAGCTTTCTTT. The V and J genes are TRBV2 and TRBJ1-1, with 8 bases lining up with TRBD1. V gave up 7 bases and J gave up 7 bases; unmatched junction bases: 8. Germline V gene data show CDR1 as SNHLY and CDR2 as FYNNEI. The CDR3 consists of 13 residues.

The chain uses TRBV7-2 and TRBJ2-7; 7 nucleotides align to TRBD1. The J segment lost 6 bases and the V segment lost 5 bases, leaving 7 bases of the junction unmatched. The germline V gene has CDR1 SGHTA and CDR2 FQGNSA. This CDR3 region has 13 residues. The DNA of the CDR3 is TGTGCCAGCAGCGCCGACAGGGCTGGCGAGCAGTACTTC. It is translated as CASSADRAGEQYF.